Below, 29 T cell receptor beta chains from the same sample are listed, as sequenced in a study of cytomegalovirus exposure and HLA in healthy donors (dated by TCRdb to 2016 to 2017). Libraries came from the immunoSEQ multiplex PCR assay. For the multiplex PCR, a mixture combining 60 forward primers for TCR Vbeta segments and 13 reverse primers for TCR Jbeta segments was used. TCRdb's version of the immuneACCESS table is confined to in-frame rearrangements and falls short of the full clone set. An unresolved V gene accounts for under half of the shortfall where checked; the remainder is of unknown origin. The sample has around 40,000 clones on record, approximately 77% of them singletons. More than 1.3% of the sample belongs to the ten largest clones. Sequenced material: PBMCs. The receptors here all came from a man aged 30-40 years in good health and CMV-seronegative.

The chain has TRBV18 and TRBJ2-2; D is unclear. Germline V gives CDR1 KGHSH, CDR2 LQKENI. The CDR3 is 13 amino acids. V was trimmed by 9 bases and J by 3 bases, leaving 11 bases between them. The CDR3 reads CASRRSDTGELFF. CDR3 sequence (DNA): TGTGCCAGTAGGCGGTCGGACACCGGGGAGCTGTTTTTT. The whole variable domain, remainder taken from reference TRBV18 and TRBJ2-2, is NAGVMQNPRHLVRRRGQEARLRCSPMKGHSHVYWYRQLPEEGLKFMVYLQKENIIDESGMPKERFSAEFPKEGPSILRIQQVVRGDSAAYFCASRRSDTGELFFGEGSRLTVL.

This sequence joins TRBV6-6 and TRBJ1-1; D may be TRBD1 (5 bases). V lost 5 bases and J lost 8, with 12 bases in between. This CDR3 is 12 amino acids long. Germline V gene data show CDR1 as MNHNY and CDR2 as SVGAGI (reference sequence). The CDR3 DNA is TGTGCCAGCAGTCCCCAGGGCCCCGAAGCTTTCTTT. The encoded protein is CASSPQGPEAFF.

The CDR3 protein is CASSLQGGSGELFF. The CDR3 DNA sequence: TGTGCCAGCAGCTTACAGGGGGGTTCCGGGGAGCTGTTTTTT. The chain is built from TRBV7-2 and TRBJ2-2; weak D call: TRBD1 (7 bases). Germline V gene data show CDR1 as SGHTA and CDR2 as FQGNSA. V lost 2 bases to trimming and J lost 6 bases, with 10 bases between them. The CDR3 totals 14 residues. Drawing the rest from reference TRBV7-2 and TRBJ2-2, the complete variable domain is GAGVSQSPSNKVTEKGKDVELRCDPISGHTALYWYRQSLGQGLEFLIYFQGNSAPDKSGLPSDRFSAERTGGSVSTLTIQRTQQEDSAVYLCASSLQGGSGELFFGEGSRLTVL.

This chain uses TRBV7-2 with TRBJ1-1, with TRBD1 identical over 8 bases. Germline V gene lookup returns CDR1 SGHTA and CDR2 FQGNSA. This CDR3 is 15 amino acids long. The V and J ends lost 4 bases and 4 bases, in that order; junction bases with no gene match: 8. The CDR3 DNA is TGTGCCAGCAGCTCAAGGCGGACAGGGAGCACTGAAGCTTTCTTT. It codes for CASSSRRTGSTEAFF.

This sequence joins TRBV7-6 and TRBJ2-1; D possibly corresponds to TRBD2 (7 bases). This CDR3 contains 15 residues. Trimming removed 1 base from V and 4 bases from J, with 11 bases in between. The germline gives CDR1 SGHVS, CDR2 FNYEAQ. Here the CDR3 reads CASSLGGGYYNEQFF. The CDR3 DNA reads as TGTGCCAGCAGCTTAGGCGGGGGCTATTACAATGAGCAGTTCTTC.

This chain links TRBV4-1 with TRBJ2-7; D is ambiguous. Deletions cut 1 base from V and 4 bases from J, with 14 bases between. CDR1 MGHRA and CDR2 YSYEKL come from the germline V gene. CDR3 size: 15 residues. Written as DNA, the CDR3 is TGCGCCAGCAGCCAAGCGTCGCAGGCATTATACGAGCAGTACTTC. This codes for CASSQASQALYEQYF.

The CDR3 nucleotides are TGTGCCACCAGCAGAGACGGGTCCGGGTCGGGTACTGAAGCTTTCTTT. Its translation is CATSRDGSGSGTEAFF. The rearrangement uses TRBV15 and TRBJ1-1, with no clear D. V shed 0 bases and J shed 5 bases, with 16 bases lying between them. Germline CDR1 LNHNV, CDR2 YYDKDF (reference sequence). The CDR3 has 16 residues.

This chain uses TRBV5-4 with TRBJ1-1; 7 nucleotides agree with TRBD1. CDR1 SGHNT and CDR2 YYREEE come from the germline V gene (reference sequence). The V gene end was trimmed by 0 bases and the J gene end by 4 bases; junction bases not matched to a gene: 9. The CDR3 loop spans 16 amino acids. The CDR3 sequence: CASSLAKGAVGTEAFF. CDR3 DNA sequence: TGTGCCAGCAGCTTGGCAAAGGGGGCTGTTGGCACTGAAGCTTTCTTT.

In the case of this clone: Germline and junction disagree at one end, which may indicate a read error. The chain has TRBV7-9 and TRBJ2-7; maybe TRBD2 (6 bases). CDR3 length: 16 residues. Germline V gives CDR1 SEHNR, CDR2 FQNEAQ (reference sequence). CDR3 sequence (DNA): TGTTCCAGCAGCTTAGCTTTGGGAGGCACCTCCTACGAGCAGTACTTC. This sequence encodes CSSSLALGGTSYEQYF.

The chain joins TRBV10-3 to TRBJ1-3; no definite D call. CDR1 is ENHRY and CDR2 is SYGVKD in the germline V gene. The ends were cut back, 3 bases at V and 3 bases at J, with 3 bases in the middle. The CDR3 sequence is 12 residues long. CDR3 coding DNA: TGTGCCATCAGTGACGTTGGAAACACCATATATTTT. It codes for CAISDVGNTIYF.

The chain is built from TRBV6-5 and TRBJ2-4; 8 bases align to TRBD1. Germline CDR1 reads MNHEY; CDR2 reads SVGAGI. The CDR3 runs 14 residues. V shed 5 bases and J 1 base; nucleotides not matched to a gene: 1. Here the CDR3 DNA reads TGTGCCAGCAGTAACAGGGGGGCCAAAAACATTCAGTACTTC. Translated: CASSNRGAKNIQYF.

The genes are TRBV9 and TRBJ1-2; D uncertain. The ends were cut back, 0 bases at V and 4 bases at J, with 10 bases in the middle. Germline values: CDR1 SGDLS, CDR2 YYNGEE. The CDR3 extends over 14 amino acids. The CDR3 nucleotides are TGTGCCAGCAGCGTAGCGTGGAGCGCCTATGGCTACACCTTC. It translates to CASSVAWSAYGYTF.

This chain links TRBV2 with TRBJ2-5; 8 bases are a match to TRBD2. Unmatched junction bases numbered 4, after V lost 6 bases and J lost 1 base. This CDR3 is 14 amino acids long. Germline values: CDR1 SNHLY, CDR2 FYNNEI. The CDR3 nucleotides read TGTGCCAGCAGAGCCGGGACTAGCCAAGAGACCCAGTACTTC. Its protein is CASRAGTSQETQYF.

The V and J genes are TRBV19 and TRBJ2-5; TRBD2 matches at 7 bases. The V and J ends lost 3 bases and 2 bases, in that order; junction bases with no gene match: 6. This CDR3 contains 15 residues. CDR1 and CDR2 (germline): LNHDA, SQIVND (reference sequence). CDR3 sequence reads: CASSIGSSGQETQYF. CDR3 nucleotides: TGTGCCAGTAGTATTGGCTCTAGCGGACAAGAGACCCAGTACTTC. Using reference TRBV19 and TRBJ2-5 for the parts outside the CDR3, the full variable domain is DGGITQSPKYLFRKEGQNVTLSCEQNLNHDAMYWYRQDPGQGLRLIYYSQIVNDFQKGDIAEGYSVSREKKESFPLTVTSAQKNPTAFYLCASSIGSSGQETQYFGPGTRLLVL.

The chain carries TRBV5-1 and TRBJ2-1; the D gene is possibly TRBD2 (6 bases). From germline, CDR1 is SGHRS and CDR2 YFSETQ. V dropped 0 bases and J dropped 6 bases, with 22 bases sitting between them. The CDR3 has 18 residues. DNA for the CDR3: TGCGCCAGCAGCTTGGCCACACTAGCCAATTCTATTGGCAATGAGCAGTTCTTC. Protein product: CASSLATLANSIGNEQFF.

In its sample, this clone was seen once. The chain employs TRBV18 and TRBJ2-3; no definite D call. This CDR3 spans 14 amino acids. V was trimmed by 0 bases and J by 9 bases, leaving 13 bases between them. CDR1 and CDR2 (germline): KGHSH, LQKENI. The DNA of the CDR3 is TGTGCCAGCTCACCACCGGTTAGTCTAGACACGCAGTATTTT. This translates into CASSPPVSLDTQYF.

V usage is TRBV21-1 and J usage is TRBJ1-4. TRBV21-1 is annotated as a pseudogene. The length of the CDR3 is 15 residues. The CDR3 region has the DNA TGTGCCAGCAGCTCAGAGGGCAGTTTAGGTGAAAAACTGTTTTTT. The encoded protein is CASSSEGSLGEKLFF.

CDR3 DNA sequence: TGTGCCAGCAGCCGGAGATCAGGGGGAAGTCAGCCCCAGCATTTT. Residues: CASSRRSGGSQPQHF. This rearrangement joins TRBV9 to TRBJ1-5, with 7 bases that match TRBD1. The CDR3 loop spans 15 amino acids. V shed 4 bases and J 6 bases; nucleotides not matched to a gene: 10. Germline assignment: CDR1 SGDLS and CDR2 YYNGEE.

This clone was detected a few times. The chain recombines TRBV5-6 with TRBJ2-7; 8 nucleotides align to TRBD1. With 0 bases clipped from V and 4 bases from J, the junction kept 15 bases outside the gene matches. The CDR3 is 18 residues long. In germline, CDR1 is SGHDT, CDR2 YYEEEE. CDR3 protein: CASSLGSWFGTGPYEQYF. CDR3 nucleotides: TGTGCCAGCAGCTTGGGAAGTTGGTTCGGGACAGGACCTTACGAGCAGTACTTC. The variable domain in full, completed from reference TRBV5-6 and TRBJ2-7, reads DAGVTQSPTHLIKTRGQQVTLRCSPKSGHDTVSWYQQALGQGPQFIFQYYEEEERQRGNFPDRFSGHQFPNYSSELNVNALLLGDSALYLCASSLGSWFGTGPYEQYFGPGTRLTVT.

This clone has more than one count but fewer than ten. The chain uses TRBV27 and TRBJ2-7; D is perhaps TRBD2 (7 bases). Trimming pared 5 bases from V and 2 bases from J, leaving 13 bases between. Germline CDR1 is MNHEY and CDR2 is SMNVEV (reference sequence). CDR3 length: 14 amino acids. The CDR3 DNA reads TGTGCCAGCAGTCTAGGGGGGGGAGCCTACGAGCAGTACTTC. As protein: CASSLGGGAYEQYF.

The chain recombines TRBV2 with TRBJ1-4, with 8 bases aligning to TRBD1. This CDR3 is built from 15 residues. Germline CDR1 SNHLY, CDR2 FYNNEI. V gave up 6 bases and J gave up 0 bases; unmatched junction bases: 3. The CDR3 region is CASRGQAATNEKLFF. CDR3 DNA: TGTGCCAGCAGGGGACAGGCCGCAACTAATGAAAAACTGTTTTTT. Combining the CDR3 with reference TRBV2 and TRBJ1-4 gives the whole variable domain EPEVTQTPSHQVTQMGQEVILRCVPISNHLYFYWYRQILGQKVEFLVSFYNNEISEKSEIFDDQFSVERPDGSNFTLKIRSTKLEDSAMYFCASRGQAATNEKLFFGSGTQLSVL.

Notes on this clone: Relative to the germline gene, one junction end is altered; a read error may explain this. This chain uses TRBV7-9 with TRBJ2-5; no clear D. Matching the DNA end better, TRBJ2-7 makes the J call doubtful. The CDR3 covers 12 residues. CDR1 SEHNR and CDR2 FQNEAQ come from the germline V gene (reference sequence). The CDR3: CASSLQNYEQYF. CDR3 bases: TGTGCTAGCAGCTTACAAAACTACGAGCAGTACTTC.

This clone has only a few counts. The J gene is TRBJ2-2, the V gene TRBV9, with 10 positions matching TRBD2. J gave up 3 bases and V 1 base, and 3 bases lay outside the gene matches. Looked up from germline, CDR1 is SGDLS and CDR2 is YYNGEE. This CDR3 region has 16 residues. In DNA, the CDR3 is TGTGCCAGCAGCGTAAATCTAGCGGGAGACACCGGGGAGCTGTTTTTT. It yields the protein CASSVNLAGDTGELFF.

V gene TRBV7-3 combines with J gene TRBJ2-1, with D perhaps TRBD2 (6 bases). Trimming removed 1 base from V and 7 bases from J, with 26 bases in between. Germline V gives CDR1 SGHTA, CDR2 FQGTGA. There are 19 residues in the CDR3. The CDR3 DNA follows: TGTGCCAGCAGCTTAAAGCCCCCAGGAAGCGGGCAGGGTTCGAATGAGCAGTTCTTC. Translation: CASSLKPPGSGQGSNEQFF.

V usage is TRBV11-2 and J usage is TRBJ2-4; D is possibly TRBD2 (6 bases). Germline CDR1 SGHAT, CDR2 FQNNGV. V gave up 6 bases and J gave up 0 bases, with 18 bases separating them. The CDR3 totals 17 residues. CDR3 residues: CASRSAGGALAKNIQYF. The CDR3 DNA is TGTGCCAGCAGGTCCGCTGGAGGGGCATTAGCCAAAAACATTCAGTACTTC.

The chain employs TRBV7-6 and TRBJ2-5; D possibly corresponds to TRBD1 (6 bases). The germline V gene has CDR1 SGHVS and CDR2 FNYEAQ. This CDR3 spans 17 amino acids. Trimming took off 3 bases at V and 1 base at J, with 18 bases between the two ends. The DNA for the CDR3 is TGTGCCAGCAGCTTCCTCACCTTAATGGGGGCCCAAGAGACCCAGTACTTC. It codes for CASSFLTLMGAQETQYF. Full variable domain (remainder filled in from reference TRBV7-6 and TRBJ2-5): GAGVSQSPRYKVTKRGQDVALRCDPISGHVSLYWYRQALGQGPEFLTYFNYEAQQDKSGLPNDRFSAERPEGSISTLTIQRTEQRDSAMYRCASSFLTLMGAQETQYFGPGTRLLVL.

The chain links TRBV6-5 to TRBJ1-3; 8 positions match TRBD1. The CDR3 totals 14 residues. Trimming removed 5 bases from V and 9 bases from J; junction bases left unmatched: 9. Germline V gene sequence: CDR1 MNHEY, CDR2 SVGAGI. CDR3 in amino acids: CASSSGTGLRTIYF. CDR3 DNA: TGTGCCAGCAGTAGCGGGACAGGCCTTCGCACCATATATTTT.

V usage is TRBV9 and J usage is TRBJ1-4; TRBD1 might be the D (6 bases). Germline loops: CDR1 SGDLS, CDR2 YYNGEE. The CDR3 loop spans 16 amino acids. The V end lost 3 bases, the J end lost 0 bases, and 12 bases lay between the germline ends. CDR3 sequence reads: CASSEGVTTTNEKLFF. In nucleotides, the CDR3 is TGTGCCAGCAGCGAGGGGGTAACCACAACTAATGAAAAACTGTTTTTT.

The V gene is TRBV27, the J gene TRBJ2-7, with D possibly being TRBD1 (6 bases). CDR1 is MNHEY, CDR2 SMNVEV, per germline (reference sequence). V was trimmed by 5 bases and J by 6 bases, leaving 23 bases between them. The CDR3 extends over 16 amino acids. The CDR3: CASSLVFGTNVPEQYF. CDR3 bases: TGTGCCAGCAGTCTTGTCTTCGGGACAAACGTGCCCGAGCAGTACTTC.